The sequence of this TCR beta chain was determined in a study of spatial heterogeneity in lung cancer. TCRdb used MiXCR to reprocess the 5' RACE reads, holding one entry per CDR3 protein. The sample includes 90,000 to 95,000 distinct CDR3 sequences, 9.5% to 15% of them seen just once. The length of the CDR3 is 18 residues. Germline CDR1 is GTSNPN and CDR2 is SVGIG (reference sequence). The V segment lost 0 bases and the J segment 3 bases; nucleotides outside the gene matches: 16. This clonotype showed up just a few times. Specified time point: sample taken at primary tumor resection. This sequence originates from a male donor with early-stage non-small cell lung cancer. The V and J genes are TRBV30 and TRBJ2-7; 8 nucleotides line up with TRBD2. The specimen was PBMCs, collected at surgery. In DNA, the CDR3 is TGTGCCTGGAGTGTTCCTTTCGCCGCCCAGCGGGGGATCTACGAGCAGTACTTC. Protein sequence: CAWSVPFAAQRGIYEQYF. The whole variable domain, filled in from reference TRBV30 and TRBJ2-7, reads SQTIHQWPATLVQPVGSPLSLECTVEGTSNPNLYWYRQAAGRGLQLLFYSVGIGQISSEVPQNLSASRPQDRQFILSSKKLLLSDSGFYLCAWSVPFAAQRGIYEQYFGPGTRLTVT.